The clone carrying this T cell receptor beta chain was found a few times. The PCR employed 60 Vbeta primers together with 13 Jbeta primers. The method was immunoSEQ multiplex PCR; TCRdb's version includes in-frame clones alone and lacks a portion of them. The data contain under 150,000 clones, about 85% of them singletons. Trimming shortened V by 4 bases and J by 5 bases, and 11 bases separated the two germline ends. Per germline, CDR1 LNHNV and CDR2 YYDKDF (reference sequence). This CDR3 is built from 13 residues. The data were obtained in a study of cytomegalovirus exposure and HLA in healthy donors.

What was sequenced was PBMCs. The receptor was isolated from a boy under 18 in good health and CMV-seronegative. This rearrangement joins TRBV15 to TRBJ2-5; no clear D gene. In nucleotides, the CDR3 is TGTGCCACCAGCATCGAGCGTGGGGAGACCCAGTACTTC. It translates to CATSIERGETQYF.